This note documents a single T cell receptor beta chain sequence. Its antigen is not identified. Patients were left out if they had other autoimmune diseases, uncontrolled infections, pregnancy or lactation. The starting material, roughly 9.4 ml of fresh peripheral blood, provided the PBMCs. These data originate in a study of Graves' ophthalmopathy and Graves' hyperthyroidism. Researchers took RNA transcripts and amplified TCR beta CDR3 regions from them. After a first-round RT-PCR with HTBI primers, a second-round multiplex PCR was run. MiXCR, applied by TCRdb to the multiplex PCR reads, yields one record per CDR3 protein. This table holds about 660,000 distinct CDR3 sequences, 35% to 50% found once. Study-level points and caveats: Most thyroid-expanded clonotypes exceeding 0.001 frequency were also found in blood. Classification of ophthalmopathy versus stable hyperthyroidism by a 13-signature model yielded approximately 90% sensitivity and around 77% specificity.

This CDR3 region has 9 residues. Germline CDR1 reads SEHNR; CDR2 reads FQNEAQ (reference sequence). V was cut by 6 bases and J by 9 bases, with 3 bases left in between. The source material was peripheral blood. This TCR was sampled from an adult man with Graves' ophthalmopathy. The chain carries TRBV7-9 and TRBJ1-3; no clear D gene. CDR3 DNA: TGTGCCAGCAGACTCACCATATATTTT. It specifies CASRLTIYF.